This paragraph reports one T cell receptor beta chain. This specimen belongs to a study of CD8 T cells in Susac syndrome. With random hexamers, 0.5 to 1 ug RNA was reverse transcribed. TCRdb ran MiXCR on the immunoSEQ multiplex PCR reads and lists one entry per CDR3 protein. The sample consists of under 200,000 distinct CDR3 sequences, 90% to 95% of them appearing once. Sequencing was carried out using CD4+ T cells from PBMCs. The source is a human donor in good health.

CDR3 DNA sequence: TGTGCCACCAGCAGAGGGGGACAGGCTTATGGCTACACCTTC. This encodes CATSRGGQAYGYTF. The V call is TRBV15, the J call TRBJ1-2; 8 bases are a match to TRBD1. The germline V gene has CDR1 LNHNV and CDR2 YYDKDF (reference sequence). The CDR3 consists of 14 residues. V was clipped by 1 base and J by 5 bases; unmatched bases: 3.